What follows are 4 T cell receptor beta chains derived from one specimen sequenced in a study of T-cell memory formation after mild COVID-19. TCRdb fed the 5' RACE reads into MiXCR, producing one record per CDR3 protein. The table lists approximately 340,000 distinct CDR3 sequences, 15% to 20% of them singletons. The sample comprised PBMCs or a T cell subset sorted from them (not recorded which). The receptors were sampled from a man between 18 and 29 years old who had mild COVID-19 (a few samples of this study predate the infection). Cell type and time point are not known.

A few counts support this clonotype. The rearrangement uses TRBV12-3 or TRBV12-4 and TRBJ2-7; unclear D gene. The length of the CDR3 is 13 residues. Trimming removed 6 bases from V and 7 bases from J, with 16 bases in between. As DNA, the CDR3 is TGTGCCAGCAGCCCGCCGGGTTCGAGGGAGCAGTACGTC. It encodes CASSPPGSREQYV.

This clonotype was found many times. The CDR3 sequence: CASSFRTGGTDTQYF. The CDR3 bases are TGTGCCAGCAGTTTCAGAACAGGGGGGACAGATACGCAGTATTTT. The chain recombines TRBV27 with TRBJ2-3; 8 bases are a match to TRBD1. This CDR3 is built from 15 residues. Germline loops: CDR1 MNHEY, CDR2 SMNVEV (reference sequence). J was trimmed by 3 bases and V by 3 bases; bases with no gene match: 5.

CDR3 protein: CASSDGSGGLYEQYF. In DNA form, the CDR3 reads TGTGCCAGCAGTGATGGTAGCGGGGGCCTCTACGAGCAGTACTTC. The chain couples TRBV6-1 to TRBJ2-7; the match to TRBD2 covers 9 bases. This CDR3 contains 15 residues. J was trimmed by 3 bases and V by 3 bases; bases with no gene match: 6. The germline V gene encodes CDR1 MNHNS and CDR2 SASEGT.

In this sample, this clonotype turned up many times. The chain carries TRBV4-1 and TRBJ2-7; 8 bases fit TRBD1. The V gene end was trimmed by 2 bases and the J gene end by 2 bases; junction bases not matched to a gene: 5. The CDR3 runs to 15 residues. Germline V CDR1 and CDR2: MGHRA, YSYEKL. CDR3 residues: CASSQRTGTPYEQYF. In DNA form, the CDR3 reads TGCGCCAGCAGCCAACGGACAGGGACGCCCTACGAGCAGTACTTC.